This is a list of T cell receptor beta chains from one sample in a study of cytomegalovirus exposure and HLA in healthy donors. The method was immunoSEQ multiplex PCR; TCRdb's version includes in-frame clones alone and lacks a portion of them. The sample carries about 150,000 clones, roughly 80% recorded once. The specimen sequenced was PBMCs. The receptor set was obtained from a woman in her forties in good health and CMV-seronegative. Both conserved end residues are part of each CDR3. Fields, in order: CDR3 length, D gene, clone size, J gene, V gene, CDR3 protein, CDR3 DNA. The D gene is left open where the match is weak. Clone size is stated in some rows and not others, as once, few, many or a class when expanded.

14 | . | . | TRBJ2-7 | TRBV11-2 | CASSLEGRGREQYF | TGTGCCAGCAGCTTAGAGGGGCGGGGACGTGAGCAGTACTTC
13 | TRBD1 | few | TRBJ1-2 | TRBV5-4 | CASSLEGQAGDTF | TGTGCCAGCAGCTTGGAGGGACAGGCTGGAGACACCTTC
15 | . | . | TRBJ1-5 | TRBV6-1 | CASNSRIDSNQPQHF | TGTGCCAGCAATTCCCGTATAGATAGCAATCAGCCCCAGCATTTT
14 | TRBD1 | . | TRBJ2-1 | TRBV2 | CASSVLDRVNEQFF | TGTGCCAGCAGTGTCTTGGACAGGGTGAATGAGCAGTTCTTC
12 | . | . | TRBJ2-3 | TRBV6-5 | CATKTSTDTQYF | TGTGCCACCAAAACAAGCACAGATACGCAGTATTTT
13 | . | . | TRBJ1-1 | TRBV6-5 | CASSYSMRSEAFF | TGTGCCAGCAGTTACTCGATGAGGAGTGAAGCTTTCTTT
16 | TRBD2 | . | TRBJ2-5 | TRBV5-1 | CASSLPQRGAQETQYF | TGCGCCAGCAGCTTGCCACAGCGGGGGGCTCAAGAGACCCAGTACTTC
13 | TRBD2 | . | TRBJ2-7 | TRBV6-5 | CASRDRGLAGQYF | TGTGCCAGCAGGGATCGCGGACTAGCCGGTCAGTACTTC
14 | . | . | TRBJ2-7 | TRBV2 | CASSEPEPVYEQYF | TGTGCCAGCAGTGAACCCGAGCCCGTTTACGAGCAGTACTTC
13 | . | . | TRBJ2-1 | TRBV7-2 | CASSIATRDEQFF | TGTGCCAGCAGCATAGCTACTAGGGATGAGCAGTTCTTC
16 | TRBD2 | . | TRBJ2-7 | TRBV2 | CASTKGGLAGAFEQYF | TGTGCCAGCACCAAGGGAGGGCTAGCGGGGGCTTTCGAGCAGTACTTC
15 | TRBD1 | . | TRBJ1-2 | TRBV2 | CASRGTGGANYGYTF | TGTGCCAGCAGGGGGACAGGCGGAGCTAACTATGGCTACACCTTC
10 | . | . | TRBJ1-2 | TRBV28 | CASEGVGYTF | TGTGCCAGCGAGGGGGTCGGCTACACCTTC
13 | . | . | TRBJ1-1 | TRBV7-2 | CASSSDRNTEAFF | TGTGCCAGCAGCTCCGACAGGAACACTGAAGCTTTCTTT
15 | TRBD1 | once | TRBJ2-5 | TRBV27 | CASGLPGQGLETQYF | TGTGCCAGCGGATTACCGGGACAGGGTCTGGAGACCCAGTACTTC
15 | . | . | TRBJ2-3 | TRBV5-4 | CASSEGGRDTDTQYF | TGTGCCAGCAGCGAGGGGGGGCGGGACACAGATACGCAGTATTTT
14 | . | . | TRBJ1-4 | TRBV28 | CASSLGGRAEKLFF | TGTGCCAGCAGTTTGGGGGGAAGGGCTGAAAAACTGTTTTTT
14 | . | . | TRBJ1-2 | TRBV5-1 | CASSRSPGVQSYTF | TGCGCCAGCAGCCGGAGCCCCGGGGTTCAGAGCTACACCTTC
14 | . | . | TRBJ2-7 | TRBV11-3 | CASSLYPGTYEQYF | TGTGCCAGCAGCTTATATCCAGGAACCTACGAGCAGTACTTC
12 | . | . | TRBJ2-5 | TRBV29-1 | CSVEETEETQYF | TGCAGCGTTGAAGAGACAGAAGAGACCCAGTACTTC
15 | TRBD1 | . | TRBJ1-6 | TRBV6-5 | CASSYSNQGVAPLHF | TGTGCCAGCAGTTACTCGAACCAGGGGGTTGCACCCCTCCACTTT
14 | TRBD1 | . | TRBJ1-5 | TRBV7-2 | CASSLRQGGQPQHF | TGTGCCAGCAGCCTTAGACAGGGAGGTCAGCCCCAGCATTTT
16 | TRBD1 | few | TRBJ2-7 | TRBV5-1 | CASSPNPTGNHYEQYF | TGCGCCAGCAGCCCAAATCCGACAGGGAACCACTACGAGCAGTACTTC
15 | TRBD1 | . | TRBJ1-1 | TRBV19 | CASSGTWDRSTEAFF | TGTGCCAGTAGTGGGACATGGGACAGAAGCACTGAAGCTTTCTTT
14 | . | . | TRBJ1-1 | TRBV5-1 | CASSTGQLNTEAFF | TGCGCCAGCAGCACCGGACAGCTGAACACTGAAGCTTTCTTT
15 | . | . | TRBJ1-5 | TRBV18 | CASSAMGVAGQPQHF | TGTGCCAGCTCAGCTATGGGGGTTGCGGGGCAGCCCCAGCATTTT
16 | . | few | TRBJ1-1 | TRBV6-1 | CASSEYSGVVGTEAFF | TGTGCCAGCAGTGAATATTCCGGGGTCGTCGGCACTGAAGCTTTCTTT
12 | . | . | TRBJ2-1 | TRBV6-5 | CATNRAGNEQFF | TGTGCCACCAACAGGGCCGGCAATGAGCAGTTCTTC
14 | . | many | TRBJ1-1 | TRBV27 | CASSLRGGNTEAFF | TGTGCCAGCAGTTTACGGGGAGGGAACACTGAAGCTTTCTTT
15 | . | . | TRBJ1-2 | TRBV5-1 | CASSLETELVGGYTF | TGCGCCAGCAGCTTGGAAACGGAACTAGTCGGCGGCTACACCTTC
11 | TRBD2 | . | TRBJ2-1 | TRBV11-3 | CASAGGVEQFF | TGTGCCAGCGCGGGGGGGGTTGAGCAGTTCTTC
15 | . | . | TRBJ2-3 | TRBV13 | CASSLGSGGTEAQYF | TGTGCCAGCAGCTTAGGCTCAGGGGGGACAGAGGCGCAGTATTTT
15 | TRBD1 | once | TRBJ1-5 | TRBV10-3 | CAISEFPGGSQPQHF | TGTGCCATCAGTGAGTTTCCAGGGGGAAGTCAGCCCCAGCATTTT
14 | . | . | TRBJ2-7 | TRBV12-2 | CASRLGRSGNEQYF | TGTGCAAGTCGCTTAGGGCGCAGCGGAAACGAGCAGTACTTC
14 | . | few | TRBJ2-2 | TRBV5-4 | CASSLTGVTGELFF | TGTGCCAGCAGCTTGACGGGAGTGACCGGGGAGCTGTTTTTT
14 | . | . | TRBJ2-3 | TRBV29-1 | CSVDTEWGTDTQYF | TGCAGCGTTGATACAGAATGGGGCACAGATACGCAGTATTTT
16 | TRBD2 | . | TRBJ2-2 | TRBV6-1 | CASSGERGGNTGELFF | TGTGCCAGCAGTGGCGAGCGGGGGGGAAACACCGGGGAGCTGTTTTTT
16 | TRBD2 | . | TRBJ2-5 | TRBV6-6 | CASSLTSGRYQETQYF | TGTGCCAGCAGCCTCACTAGCGGGAGGTACCAAGAGACCCAGTACTTC
14 | . | . | TRBJ2-5 | TRBV5-1 | CASSPGVGKETQYF | TGCGCCAGCAGCCCCGGGGTAGGGAAAGAGACCCAGTACTTC
13 | . | once | TRBJ1-1 | TRBV6-5 | CASSYRGWTEAFF | TGTGCCAGCAGTTACAGGGGGTGGACTGAAGCTTTCTTT
15 | TRBD1 | . | TRBJ1-4 | TRBV6-5 | CASRAPGQGNEKLFF | TGTGCCAGCAGAGCCCCGGGACAGGGTAACGAAAAACTGTTTTTT